These 7 T cell receptor beta chains share one sample of origin, sequenced in a study of T-cell reconstitution after alpha-beta-depleted transplantation in children. Unique molecular identifiers were used to barcode this TCRbeta library. TCRdb processed the PCR reads anew with MiXCR; each CDR3 protein has one entry. The table includes around 200,000 distinct CDR3 sequences, about a tenth detected once. The sample here was PBMCs, taken before TCRalphabeta/CD19-depleted stem cell transplant. Receptors originate from a child younger than two with acute myeloid leukemia, due to receive a stem cell transplant.

This clonotype was counted many times. The chain employs TRBV10-1 and TRBJ1-1; 7 nucleotides align to TRBD1. Per germline, CDR1 WNHNN and CDR2 SYGVQD (reference sequence). Trimming at V came to 3 bases and at J to 0 bases, leaving 1 base not matched to a gene. There are 14 residues in the CDR3. The CDR3 region has the DNA TGCGCCAGCAGTGACGGGACAGTGAACACTGAAGCTTTCTTT. As protein: CASSDGTVNTEAFF.

At least ten counts were recorded for this clonotype. The chain recombines TRBV10-2 with TRBJ2-3; perhaps TRBD2 as D (5 bases). The CDR3 consists of 14 residues. Trimming left V 3 bases short and J 2 bases short, with 9 bases between. Per the germline V gene, CDR1 is WSHSY and CDR2 is SAAADI. The DNA of the CDR3 is TGCGCCAGCAGTGAAGTAGCGTCCACAGATACGCAGTATTTT. Protein sequence: CASSEVASTDTQYF.

This clonotype was counted at least ten times. V is TRBV5-1 and J is TRBJ2-7; a possible D gene is TRBD2 (6 bases). With 1 base removed from V and 5 bases from J, the gap between germline ends came to 13 bases. Per the germline V gene, CDR1 is SGHRS and CDR2 is YFSETQ. This CDR3 region has 14 residues. The CDR3 spells CASSLRLGKHEQYF. In DNA form, the CDR3 reads TGCGCCAGCAGCTTGAGACTAGGAAAACACGAGCAGTACTTC.

The sample holds many counts of this clonotype. The rearrangement links TRBV28 to TRBJ2-7, with TRBD1 identical over 9 bases. This CDR3 contains 15 residues. Per the germline V gene, CDR1 is MDHEN and CDR2 is SYDVKM. V was pared by 6 bases and J by 3 bases, with 9 bases of the junction left unmatched. The CDR3 region is CASSPGQGSFYEQYF. CDR3 nucleotide sequence: TGTGCCAGCAGCCCCGGACAGGGGTCTTTCTACGAGCAGTACTTC.

The J gene is TRBJ2-7, the V gene TRBV11-2; weak D call: TRBD2 (5 bases). Looked up from germline, CDR1 is SGHAT and CDR2 is FQNNGV. The germline V and J ends were trimmed by 2 bases and 0 bases, with 8 bases remaining between them. The CDR3 consists of 14 residues. The CDR3 DNA reads as TGTGCCAGCAGCTTAAGGAGGAGCTCCTACGAGCAGTACTTC. Protein: CASSLRRSSYEQYF.

This clonotype was recorded many times. The rearrangement uses TRBV20-1 and TRBJ2-1; D is perhaps TRBD2 (6 bases). The CDR3 covers 14 residues. In germline, CDR1 is DFQATT, CDR2 SNEGSKA (reference sequence). With 3 bases removed from V and 4 bases from J, the gap between germline ends came to 13 bases. The CDR3 protein is CSARHRDSYNEQFF. CDR3 in DNA: TGCAGTGCTAGGCACCGGGACTCTTACAATGAGCAGTTCTTC.

This clonotype has a count of ten or more. The V and J genes are TRBV7-9 and TRBJ2-5; D uncertain. V dropped 3 bases and J dropped 3 bases, with 11 bases sitting between them. Looked up from germline, CDR1 is SEHNR and CDR2 is FQNEAQ (reference sequence). This CDR3 is 14 amino acids long. The CDR3 bases are TGTGCCAGCAGCTTGAGCTGGCAGGAAGAGACCCAGTACTTC. This translates into CASSLSWQEETQYF.